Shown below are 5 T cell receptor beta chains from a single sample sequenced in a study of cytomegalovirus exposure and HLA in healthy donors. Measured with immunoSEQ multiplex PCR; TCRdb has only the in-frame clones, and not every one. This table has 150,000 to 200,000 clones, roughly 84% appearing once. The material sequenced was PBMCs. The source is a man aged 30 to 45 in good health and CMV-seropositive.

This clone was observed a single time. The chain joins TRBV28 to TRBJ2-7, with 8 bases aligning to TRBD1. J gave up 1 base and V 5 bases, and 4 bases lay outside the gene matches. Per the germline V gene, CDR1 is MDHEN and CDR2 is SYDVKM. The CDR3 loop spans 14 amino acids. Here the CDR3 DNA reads TGTGCCAGCAGTCGGACAGGGAGTTCCTACGAGCAGTACTTC. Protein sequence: CASSRTGSSYEQYF.

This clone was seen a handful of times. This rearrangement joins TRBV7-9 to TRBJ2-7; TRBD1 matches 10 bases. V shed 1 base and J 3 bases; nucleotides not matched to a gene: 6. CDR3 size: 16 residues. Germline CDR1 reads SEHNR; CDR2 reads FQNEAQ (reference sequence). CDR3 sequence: CASSLEPGTGVYEQYF. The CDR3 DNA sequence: TGTGCCAGCAGCTTAGAACCTGGGACAGGGGTCTACGAGCAGTACTTC.

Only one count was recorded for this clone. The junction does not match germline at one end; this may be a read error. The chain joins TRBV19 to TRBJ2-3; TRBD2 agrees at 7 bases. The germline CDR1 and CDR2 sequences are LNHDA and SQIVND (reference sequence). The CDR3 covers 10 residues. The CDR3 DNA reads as TGTGCCAGTAACGTGCCCCGGGGGGATTTT. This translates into CASNVPRGDF.

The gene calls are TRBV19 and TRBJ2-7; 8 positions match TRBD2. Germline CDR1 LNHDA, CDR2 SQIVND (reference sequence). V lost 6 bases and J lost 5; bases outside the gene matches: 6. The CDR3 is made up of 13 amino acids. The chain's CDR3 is CASRAGGSHEQYF. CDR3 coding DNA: TGTGCCAGTAGGGCGGGAGGATCCCACGAGCAGTACTTC.

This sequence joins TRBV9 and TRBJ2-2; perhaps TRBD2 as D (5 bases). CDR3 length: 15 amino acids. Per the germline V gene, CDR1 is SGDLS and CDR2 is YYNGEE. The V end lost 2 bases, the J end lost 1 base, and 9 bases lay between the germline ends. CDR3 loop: CASSVAGVNTGELFF. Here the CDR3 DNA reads TGTGCCAGCAGCGTGGCGGGTGTGAACACCGGGGAGCTGTTTTTT. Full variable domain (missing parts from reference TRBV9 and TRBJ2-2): DSGVTQTPKHLITATGQRVTLRCSPRSGDLSVYWYQQSLDQGLQFLIQYYNGEERAKGNILERFSAQQFPDLHSELNLSSLELGDSALYFCASSVAGVNTGELFFGEGSRLTVL.